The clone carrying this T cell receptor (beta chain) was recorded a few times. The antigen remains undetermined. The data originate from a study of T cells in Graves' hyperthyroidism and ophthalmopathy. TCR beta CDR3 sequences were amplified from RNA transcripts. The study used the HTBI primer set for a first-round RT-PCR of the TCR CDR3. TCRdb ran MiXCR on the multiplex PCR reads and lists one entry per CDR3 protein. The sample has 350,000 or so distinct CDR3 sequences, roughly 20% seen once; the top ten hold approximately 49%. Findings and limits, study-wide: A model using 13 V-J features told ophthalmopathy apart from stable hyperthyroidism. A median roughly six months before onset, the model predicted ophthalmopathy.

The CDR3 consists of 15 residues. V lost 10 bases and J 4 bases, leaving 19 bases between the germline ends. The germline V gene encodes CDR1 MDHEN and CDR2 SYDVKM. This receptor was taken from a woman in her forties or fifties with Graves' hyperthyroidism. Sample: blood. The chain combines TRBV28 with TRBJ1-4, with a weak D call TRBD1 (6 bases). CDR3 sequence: CATREAGTFNEKLFF. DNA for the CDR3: TGTGCCACCAGGGAAGCCGGGACATTTAATGAAAAACTGTTTTTT.